A single sample gave rise to the 23 T cell receptor beta chains below, sequenced in a study of blood T cell repertoires in COVID-19. TCRdb's table, derived via immunoSEQ multiplex PCR, lists solely in-frame clones and lacks some. The table includes fewer than 350,000 clones, approximately 91% detected once. The specimen was PBMCs or T cells enriched from blood (not recorded which). The receptor set was obtained from a woman in her thirties or forties with acute COVID-19.

The count of this clone is one. CDR3 sequence reads: CASRDSHSPLHF. The CDR3 region has the DNA TGTGCCAGCAGGGACTCTCATTCACCCCTCCACTTT. This rearrangement joins TRBV6-5 to TRBJ1-6; D gene ambiguous. This CDR3 has 12 residues. CDR1 and CDR2 (germline): MNHEY, SVGAGI. Trimming pared 6 bases from V and 8 bases from J, leaving 8 bases between.

The chain couples TRBV5-1 to TRBJ1-1; perhaps TRBD1 as D (5 bases). Germline V gene sequence: CDR1 SGHRS, CDR2 YFSETQ. Deletions cut 1 base from V and 5 bases from J, with 12 bases between. The CDR3 loop spans 14 amino acids. The DNA of the CDR3 is TGCGCCAGCAGCTTGCAGGGTAAAGAAACTGAAGCTTTCTTT. As protein: CASSLQGKETEAFF. The entire variable domain, with the rest obtained from reference TRBV5-1 and TRBJ1-1, is as follows: KAGVTQTPRYLIKTRGQQVTLSCSPISGHRSVSWYQQTPGQGLQFLFEYFSETQRNKGNFPGRFSGRQFSNSRSEMNVSTLELGDSALYLCASSLQGKETEAFFGQGTRLTVV.

V and J are TRBV6-5 and TRBJ1-4, with 7 bases identical to TRBD1. The germline V gene encodes CDR1 MNHEY and CDR2 SVGAGI. This CDR3 region has 14 residues. Unmatched junction bases numbered 8, after V lost 5 bases and J lost 8 bases. The CDR3 reads CASSRQGKGEKLFF. CDR3 DNA: TGTGCCAGCAGTCGACAGGGCAAAGGGGAAAAACTGTTTTTT.

This clone has only a few counts. The V and J genes are TRBV4-2 and TRBJ1-2; a possible D gene is TRBD1 (6 bases). The CDR3 totals 15 residues. Between the trimmed V and J ends, which lost 3 bases and 0 bases, there was a span of 11 bases. The germline V gene encodes CDR1 LGHNA and CDR2 YNFKEQ. The CDR3 region is CASSQAGTTNYGYTF. The CDR3 nucleotides read TGTGCCAGCAGCCAGGCCGGGACAACTAACTATGGCTACACCTTC.

This clone showed up just once. The chain is built from TRBV29-1 and TRBJ1-2, with a weak D call TRBD1 (5 bases). Germline CDR1 and CDR2: SQVTM and ANQGSEA. The CDR3 length is 13 residues. With 2 bases removed from V and 2 bases from J, the gap between germline ends came to 9 bases. The DNA of the CDR3 is TGCAGCGTTGAATCGGACAAGAACTATGGCTACACCTTC. Translating it yields CSVESDKNYGYTF. Using reference TRBV29-1 and TRBJ1-2 for the parts outside the CDR3, the full variable domain is SAVISQKPSRDICQRGTSLTIQCQVDSQVTMMFWYRQQPGQSLTLIATANQGSEATYESGFVIDKFPISRPNLTFSTLTVSNMSPEDSSIYLCSVESDKNYGYTFGSGTRLTVV.

This chain joins TRBV3-1 (or the pseudogene TRBV3-2) and TRBJ1-1, with 8 positions matching TRBD1. The CDR3 sequence is 16 residues long. Losses at the gene ends were 4 bases for V and 2 bases for J; bases not matched to a gene: 9. Germline CDR1 and CDR2: LGHDT and YNNKEL (reference sequence). CDR3 bases: TGTGCCAGCAGCCTCGGTGGAGACAGGGGTAACACTGAAGCTTTCTTT. Translating it yields CASSLGGDRGNTEAFF.

The V call is TRBV27, the J call TRBJ2-5; no definite D call. Trimming shortened V by 5 bases and J by 0 bases, and 7 bases separated the two germline ends. The germline CDR1 and CDR2 sequences are MNHEY and SMNVEV (reference sequence). The CDR3 covers 13 residues. The CDR3 region is CASSPPYQETQYF. The CDR3 DNA reads TGTGCCAGCAGTCCCCCGTACCAAGAGACCCAGTACTTC.

This chain links TRBV27 with TRBJ2-5, with D tentatively TRBD2 (5 bases). CDR1 is MNHEY and CDR2 is SMNVEV in the germline V gene (reference sequence). V lost 3 bases and J 5 bases, leaving 7 bases between the germline ends. The CDR3 has 12 amino acids. In DNA form, the CDR3 reads TGTGCCAGCAGTTTCCGAGGGGAGACCCAGTACTTC. Protein product: CASSFRGETQYF.

This chain joins TRBV30 and TRBJ2-7, with no clear D. The CDR3 has 12 amino acids. Germline-derived CDR1 and CDR2 are GTSNPN and SVGIG (reference sequence). The germline V and J ends were trimmed by 0 bases and 2 bases, with 5 bases remaining between them. CDR3: CAWSVHAYEQYF. DNA of the CDR3: TGTGCCTGGAGTGTACATGCCTACGAGCAGTACTTC.

Details on this clone: No DNA is shown, since the ends of the CDR3 on it are uncertain; the CDR3 is the one TCRdb lists. CDR3 region: CASSFGAGKAIYNSPLHF. The chain has TRBV28 and TRBJ1-6. Ends included, the CDR3 has 18 residues. Germline V gives CDR1 MDHEN, CDR2 SYDVKM.

DNA for the CDR3: TGTGCCAGCAGCCAAGTTGCTAATATGAGGGCCAACGTCCTGACTTTC. Protein product: CASSQVANMRANVLTF. The rearrangement links TRBV3-1 (or the pseudogene TRBV3-2) to TRBJ2-6; D gene unclear. The CDR3 loop spans 16 amino acids. V was shortened by 1 base and J by 5 bases, with 12 bases between the two germline ends. Germline CDR1 reads LGHDT; CDR2 reads YNNKEL (reference sequence).

The V call is TRBV30, the J call TRBJ1-6, with 9 bases that match TRBD1. Germline trimming cut 3 bases from V and 9 bases from J; bases unmatched to any gene: 9. The CDR3 spans 15 residues. The germline CDR1 and CDR2 sequences are GTSNPN and SVGIG (reference sequence). CDR3 in amino acids: CAWSSQQGASSPLHF. The CDR3 DNA follows: TGTGCCTGGAGCAGCCAACAGGGGGCGAGTTCACCCCTCCACTTT.

The chain combines TRBV11-1 with TRBJ2-5, with 8 bases fitting TRBD1. CDR1 SGHAT and CDR2 FQDESV come from the germline V gene (reference sequence). Trimming at V came to 4 bases and at J to 4 bases, leaving 5 bases not matched to a gene. This CDR3 spans 14 amino acids. The CDR3 sequence: CASSSGQGRETQYF. CDR3 in DNA: TGTGCCAGCAGCTCCGGACAGGGACGAGAGACCCAGTACTTC.

The chain carries TRBV28 and TRBJ1-6; 10 bases are shared with TRBD1. This CDR3 contains 14 residues. Germline V CDR1 and CDR2: MDHEN, SYDVKM. The V segment lost 10 bases and the J segment 8 bases; nucleotides outside the gene matches: 8. The CDR3 loop reads CATLMTGGYSPLHF. CDR3 nucleotide sequence: TGTGCCACCTTGATGACAGGGGGCTATTCACCCCTCCACTTT.

The chain carries TRBV28 and TRBJ2-5; TRBD2 might be the D (6 bases). CDR3 length: 16 residues. V was cut by 2 bases and J by 5 bases, with 18 bases left in between. The germline gives CDR1 MDHEN, CDR2 SYDVKM. This CDR3 is CASSLLTGASWETQYF. The CDR3 nucleotides read TGTGCCAGCAGTTTACTAACGGGAGCGTCTTGGGAGACCCAGTACTTC.

This clone was counted once. The V call is TRBV6-5, the J call TRBJ1-2; 7 nucleotides match TRBD1. V lost 6 bases, J lost 7 bases, and 11 bases stayed unmatched. The CDR3 is 14 residues long. Germline V lookup: CDR1 MNHEY, CDR2 SVGAGI. The CDR3 here is CASSPVEGAGGYTF. The CDR3 DNA is TGTGCCAGCAGCCCAGTTGAGGGGGCGGGTGGCTACACCTTC.

This chain uses TRBV21-1 with TRBJ1-3; the DNA was not compared with TRBD1, the D call given in the table. TRBV21-1 is a listed pseudogene. The CDR3 has 15 amino acids. Here the CDR3 reads CASRDRVRSGNTIYF. The CDR3 region has the DNA TGTGCCAGCAGGGACAGAGTTCGCTCTGGAAACACCATATATTTT.

This clone appeared many times. The chain has TRBV10-1 and TRBJ2-2; 9 bases align to TRBD2. J gave up 0 bases and V 6 bases, and 2 bases lay outside the gene matches. The germline V gene encodes CDR1 WNHNN and CDR2 SYGVQD (reference sequence). This CDR3 contains 15 residues. CDR3 nucleotide sequence: TGCGCCAGCAGCCGCGGGGGGGCGAACACCGGGGAGCTGTTTTTT. As protein: CASSRGGANTGELFF.

The chain combines TRBV4-1 with TRBJ2-7; perhaps TRBD2 as D (7 bases). The CDR3 covers 16 residues. CDR1 and CDR2 (germline): MGHRA, YSYEKL. Trimming cost V 0 bases and J 2 bases, with 14 bases left between them. The CDR3 region is CASSQEGGRPPYEQYF. Here the CDR3 DNA reads TGCGCCAGCAGCCAAGAGGGGGGGCGTCCCCCCTACGAGCAGTACTTC.

The CDR3 DNA is TGTGCCAGCACCGGTAGTTCGATCAGCACAGATACGCAGTATTTT. This translates into CASTGSSISTDTQYF. The chain carries TRBV7-2 and TRBJ2-3; D uncertain. Germline-derived CDR1 and CDR2 are SGHTA and FQGNSA. Deletions cut 7 bases from V and 0 bases from J, with 14 bases between. This CDR3 is built from 15 residues.

This chain links TRBV21-1 with TRBJ1-3. TRBV21-1 is noted as a pseudogene. This CDR3 is built from 17 residues. CDR3 DNA: TGTGCCAGCAGCAAAACAAGGCGGGGGGTCCCGGGAAACACCATATATTTT. It encodes CASSKTRRGVPGNTIYF.

This sequence joins TRBV2 and TRBJ2-7; D is perhaps TRBD2 (5 bases). The CDR3 totals 12 residues. V lost 7 bases to trimming and J lost 0 bases, with 7 bases between them. CDR1 and CDR2 (germline): SNHLY, FYNNEI. CDR3 sequence reads: CASKADSYEQYF. As DNA, the CDR3 is TGTGCCAGCAAAGCGGACTCCTACGAGCAGTACTTC.

The V and J genes are TRBV2 and TRBJ2-2; D might be TRBD1 (5 bases). Trimming took 3 bases from V and 2 from J, leaving 10 bases between them. Germline V gene sequence: CDR1 SNHLY, CDR2 FYNNEI. The CDR3 consists of 15 residues. CDR3 sequence reads: CASSDTGPNTGELFF. CDR3 sequence (DNA): TGTGCCAGCAGTGACACAGGACCCAACACCGGGGAGCTGTTTTTT.